This is a list of T cell receptor beta chains from one sample in a study of blood T cell repertoires in COVID-19. Clones were sequenced by immunoSEQ multiplex PCR, and TCRdb holds only the in-frame ones, with some missing. The repertoire holds roughly 130,000 clones, about 80% seen once, with less than 20% in the top ten. The sequenced material came from peripheral blood. These receptors all stem from a woman aged 45 to 65 with acute or convalescent COVID-19. Each CDR3 is given with its conserved first and last residue. A D gene is named only where the DNA matches it firmly. Expanded clones get a size class; other rows say once, few or many, or leave the size out.

V	J	size	D	CDR3	DNA
TRBV6-5	TRBJ1-5	NA	NA	CASSSRQPQHF	TGTGCCAGCAGTTCCAGGCAGCCCCAGCATTTT
TRBV7-6	TRBJ2-7	NA	TRBD1	CASSLEAGTGAGSYEQYF	TGTGCCAGCAGCTTAGAGGCAGGGACAGGGGCCGGCTCCTACGAGCAGTACTTC
TRBV12-3/TRBV12-4	TRBJ1-4	NA	NA	CASKYRKEKLFF	TGTGCCAGCAAATACAGGAAAGAAAAACTGTTTTTT
TRBV11-1	TRBJ2-3	NA	TRBD1	CASRRTGGTSTDTQYF	TGTGCCAGCAGACGGACAGGGGGTACAAGCACAGATACGCAGTATTTT
TRBV24-1	TRBJ2-5	NA	NA	CATSEIKRETQYF	TGTGCCACCAGTGAAATCAAGAGGGAGACCCAGTACTTC
TRBV9	TRBJ1-6	NA	NA	CASSVGLDPNSPLHF	TGTGCCAGCAGCGTAGGCCTAGACCCAAATTCACCCCTCCACTTT
TRBV30	TRBJ2-7	NA	TRBD1	CAWRRGTASYEQYF	TGTGCCTGGAGGAGAGGGACAGCGTCCTACGAGCAGTACTTC
TRBV4-2	TRBJ1-2	NA	NA	CASSQDVGQGHGYTF	TGTGCCAGCAGCCAAGACGTGGGGCAGGGCCATGGCTACACCTTC
TRBV19	TRBJ2-2	NA	TRBD1	CATTGTENTGELFF	TGTGCCACAACCGGGACAGAGAACACCGGGGAGCTGTTTTTT
TRBV10-2	TRBJ1-5	NA	TRBD1	CASSAGTGSSNQPQHF	TGCGCCAGCAGCGCTGGGACAGGGTCAAGCAATCAGCCCCAGCATTTT
TRBV12-3/TRBV12-4	TRBJ2-2	NA	NA	CASTLARTGELFF	TGTGCCAGCACCTTGGCCAGAACCGGGGAGCTGTTTTTT
TRBV19	TRBJ2-2	few	TRBD1	CASSPGTGGHTGELFF	TGTGCCAGTAGTCCCGGGACAGGTGGCCACACCGGGGAGCTGTTTTTT
TRBV6-5	TRBJ1-5	NA	NA	CASRTPGGGNQPQHF	TGTGCCAGCAGGACACCTGGAGGGGGCAATCAGCCCCAGCATTTT
TRBV27	TRBJ2-1	NA	NA	CASSLRGYNEQFF	TGTGCCAGCAGTTTAAGGGGATACAATGAGCAGTTCTTC
TRBV2	TRBJ1-3	NA	NA	CASSSDRGNTIYF	TGTGCCAGCAGTTCCGACAGGGGAAACACCATATATTTT
TRBV11-2	TRBJ1-2	NA	NA	CASSLDQRQGVSYTF	TGTGCCAGCAGCTTAGATCAGCGTCAGGGCGTAAGCTACACCTTC
TRBV28	TRBJ1-1	NA	NA	CASSLGGGAEAFF	TGTGCCAGCAGTTTGGGGGGAGGCGCTGAAGCTTTCTTT
TRBV2	TRBJ1-1	NA	NA	CASSPVNTEAFF	TGTGCCAGCAGTCCAGTGAACACTGAAGCTTTCTTT
TRBV5-1	TRBJ2-7	NA	TRBD1	CASSYSTGSYYEQYF	TGCGCCAGCAGCTACTCGACAGGGTCGTACTACGAGCAGTACTTC